What follows describes a single T cell receptor beta chain. This record belongs to a study of radiation and T cells in renal cell carcinoma. About the research overall: Nephrectomy followed 15 Gy stereotactic body radiation by 4 weeks.

The sample's time point: blood 2 weeks post-SBRT. Regarding treatment: 15 Gy SBRT to primary tumor, nephrectomy 4 weeks later. TCRdb's table, derived via immunoSEQ multiplex PCR, lists solely in-frame clones and lacks some. The sample gives some 120,000 clones, roughly 91% of which show up once; 5.5% to 6.5% is in the top ten. V lost 2 bases to trimming and J lost 7 bases, with 14 bases between them. The germline gives CDR1 GTSNPN, CDR2 SVGIG (reference sequence). This CDR3 spans 14 amino acids. This material consisted of blood, taken from a patient whose treatment included radiotherapy and nephrectomy. The source is a woman aged 70 to 79 with renal cell carcinoma. The gene calls are TRBV30 and TRBJ2-2; the D gene is possibly TRBD1 (6 bases). The CDR3 DNA is TGTGCCTGGAGTAGAACAGGGTCCGGCGGGGAGCTGTTTTTT. Its protein product is CAWSRTGSGGELFF.